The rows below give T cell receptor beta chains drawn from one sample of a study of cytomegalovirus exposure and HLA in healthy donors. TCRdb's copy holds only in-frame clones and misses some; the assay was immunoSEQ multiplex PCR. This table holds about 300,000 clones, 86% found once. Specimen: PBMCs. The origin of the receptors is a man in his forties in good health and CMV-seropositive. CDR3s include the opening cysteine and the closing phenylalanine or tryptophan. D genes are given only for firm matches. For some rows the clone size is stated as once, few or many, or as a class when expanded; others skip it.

CASSRLGGYEQYF TGTGCCAGCAGTCGCCTGGGGGGGTACGAGCAGTACTTC 13 TRBV7-9 TRBD2 . TRBJ2-7
CASSLGTSGTYEQYF TGCGCCAGCAGCCTCGGGACTAGCGGGACCTACGAGCAGTACTTC 15 TRBV5-1 TRBD2 . TRBJ2-7
CAWIVGDGYTF TGTGCCTGGATAGTAGGGGATGGCTACACCTTC 11 TRBV30 . . TRBJ1-2
CASSLTAGGGTGELFF TGTGCCAGCAGTTTGACGGCGGGAGGAGGGACCGGGGAGCTGTTTTTT 16 TRBV28 TRBD2 . TRBJ2-2
CASSSQGGRSGETQYF TGTGCCAGTAGTTCGCAGGGAGGGAGAAGTGGGGAGACCCAGTACTTC 16 TRBV2 TRBD2 . TRBJ2-5
CASSFRQGAPYEQYF TGTGCCAGCAGCTTTAGACAGGGGGCGCCTTACGAGCAGTACTTC 15 TRBV5-5 TRBD1 few TRBJ2-7
CASRTSGSGGNEQYF TGCGCCAGCAGGACTAGCGGGAGTGGGGGCAACGAGCAGTACTTC 15 TRBV5-1 TRBD2 . TRBJ2-7
CASSPLAYRAQETQYF TGTGCCAGCAGCCCACTAGCGTATCGGGCCCAAGAGACCCAGTACTTC 16 TRBV14 TRBD2 . TRBJ2-5
CASSLNGGRSTDTQYF TGTGCCAGCAGCTTAAACGGCGGGAGGAGCACAGATACGCAGTATTTT 16 TRBV7-3 TRBD2 . TRBJ2-3
CASSIGRGSGQRQETQYF TGTGCCAGTAGTATAGGGAGGGGCTCGGGGCAGCGTCAAGAGACCCAGTACTTC 18 TRBV19 . . TRBJ2-5
CASSLEASGAYEQYF TGTGCCAGCAGTTTAGAGGCTAGCGGGGCCTACGAGCAGTACTTC 15 TRBV28 TRBD2 . TRBJ2-7
CASSVDVAGGRKEQFF TGTGCCAGCAGCGTAGATGTAGCGGGAGGGCGCAAGGAGCAGTTCTTC 16 TRBV9 TRBD2 . TRBJ2-1
CASRGTSNTEAFF TGTGCCAGCAGGGGGACATCGAACACTGAAGCTTTCTTT 13 TRBV7-9 . . TRBJ1-1
CASSPLEGHNQPQHF TGTGCCAGCTCACCCCTAGAAGGCCACAATCAGCCCCAGCATTTT 15 TRBV18 . . TRBJ1-5
CASRGLAGEFGNEQFF TGTGCCAGCAGAGGCCTAGCGGGAGAATTCGGCAATGAGCAGTTCTTC 16 TRBV6-6 TRBD2 . TRBJ2-1
CASRKTGGDGYTF TGTGCCAGTAGGAAAACAGGGGGAGATGGCTACACCTTC 13 TRBV19 TRBD1 few TRBJ1-2
CASSLGFGTAQETQYF TGCGCCAGCAGCTTAGGTTTCGGGACAGCGCAAGAGACCCAGTACTTC 16 TRBV5-1 TRBD1 . TRBJ2-5
CASSDGTSGSAAKNIQYF TGTGCCAGCAGTGACGGGACTAGCGGGAGTGCGGCCAAAAACATTCAGTACTTC 18 TRBV25-1 TRBD2 . TRBJ2-4
CASSHRTSGYSTDTQYF TGTGCCAGCAGCCATCGGACTAGCGGATATAGCACAGATACGCAGTATTTT 17 TRBV11-2 TRBD2 . TRBJ2-3
CAWGGDRDRVSYEQYF TGTGCCTGGGGGGGGGACCGGGACAGGGTTTCCTACGAGCAGTACTTC 16 TRBV30 TRBD1 once TRBJ2-7
CASSQDRRGTYGYTF TGTGCCAGCAGCCAAGATCGGCGCGGGACCTATGGCTACACCTTC 15 TRBV14 . . TRBJ1-2
CASSNTGTGTHEQFF TGTGCCAGCAGCAATACCGGGACAGGGACGCATGAGCAGTTCTTC 15 TRBV7-9 TRBD1 . TRBJ2-1
CASSLTGGEQYF TGTGCCAGCAGCTTAACGGGGGGGGAGCAGTACTTC 12 TRBV5-6 TRBD2 once TRBJ2-7
CASSSTGFYEQYF TGTGCCAGCAGTTCGACAGGGTTCTACGAGCAGTACTTC 13 TRBV6-5 TRBD1 once TRBJ2-7